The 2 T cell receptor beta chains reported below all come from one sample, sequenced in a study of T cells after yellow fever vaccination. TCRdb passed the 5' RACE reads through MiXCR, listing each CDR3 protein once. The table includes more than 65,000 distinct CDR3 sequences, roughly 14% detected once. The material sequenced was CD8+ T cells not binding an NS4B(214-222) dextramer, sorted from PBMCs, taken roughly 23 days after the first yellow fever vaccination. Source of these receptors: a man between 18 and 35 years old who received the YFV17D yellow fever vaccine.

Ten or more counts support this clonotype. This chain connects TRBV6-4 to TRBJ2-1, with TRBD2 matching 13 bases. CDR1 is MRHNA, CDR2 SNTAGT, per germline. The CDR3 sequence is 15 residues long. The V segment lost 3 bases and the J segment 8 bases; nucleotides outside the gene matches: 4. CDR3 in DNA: TGTGCCAGCAGTGAAACTAGCGGGGGGGCACATGAGCAGTTCTTC. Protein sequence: CASSETSGGAHEQFF.

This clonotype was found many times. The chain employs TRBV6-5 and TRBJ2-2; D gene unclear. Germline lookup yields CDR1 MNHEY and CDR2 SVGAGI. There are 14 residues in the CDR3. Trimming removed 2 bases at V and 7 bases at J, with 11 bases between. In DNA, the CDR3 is TGTGCCAGCAGTTACGCATCCGGGTACGGGGAGCTGTTTTTT. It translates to CASSYASGYGELFF.